A selection of T cell receptor beta chains follows, all from one sample in a study of cytomegalovirus exposure and HLA in healthy donors. Clones were read by immunoSEQ multiplex PCR, and TCRdb kept only the in-frame ones, dropping some. The sample totals approximately 54,000 clones; its top ten clones hold around 6.5%. Sequences were obtained from PBMCs. The receptor source for this set is a woman aged 40-49 years in good health and CMV-seronegative. Each CDR3 is given with its conserved first and last residue. A D gene is named only where the DNA matches it firmly.

TRBV25-1	.	TRBJ1-1	TGTGCCAGCAGTGATACCGGGAAACGCACTGAAGCTTTCTTT	CASSDTGKRTEAFF
TRBV28	TRBD1	TRBJ1-1	TGTGCCAGCAGTTTGTTTGTAGACAGGGGGAGAAACACTGAAGCTTTCTTT	CASSLFVDRGRNTEAFF
TRBV28	TRBD1	TRBJ1-4	TGTGCCAGCAGTTCCAGGGGGCTGGCTAATGAAAAACTGTTTTTT	CASSSRGLANEKLFF
TRBV6-5	TRBD1	TRBJ2-3	TGTGCCAGCAGTTCCACGGACAGGGCGGATACGCAGTATTTT	CASSSTDRADTQYF
TRBV5-1	TRBD2	TRBJ2-1	TGCGCCAGCAGCGCTTCCAGCGGGAGGGGAAATGAGCAGTTCTTC	CASSASSGRGNEQFF
TRBV18	.	TRBJ1-1	TGTGCCAGCTCACTTCCGATTGAGGGAGAAGCTTTCTTT	CASSLPIEGEAFF
TRBV7-2	.	TRBJ2-7	TGTGCCAGCAGCTTAGAGATCCAGGGCCCAAGGTACGAGCAGTACTTC	CASSLEIQGPRYEQYF
TRBV19	.	TRBJ1-3	TGTGCCAGTAGTACAGACACAAGGAGGAACACCATATATTTT	CASSTDTRRNTIYF
TRBV28	.	TRBJ1-2	TGTGCCAGCAGTTTAATCCAGGAGGTGGTTAACTATGGCTACACCTTC	CASSLIQEVVNYGYTF
TRBV9	TRBD1	TRBJ1-1	TGTGCCAGCAGCCCCGGGGACAGAGCTGAAGCTTTCTTT	CASSPGDRAEAFF
TRBV7-2	TRBD2	TRBJ2-3	TGTGCCAGCAGCTCGGGACTAGCGGGAGGTCTGGGTCGAGATACGCAGTATTTT	CASSSGLAGGLGRDTQYF
TRBV4-2	TRBD1	TRBJ2-5	TGTGCCAGCAGCCAAGGGACAGGGGCGATAAAAGAGACCCAGTACTTC	CASSQGTGAIKETQYF
TRBV10-3	.	TRBJ1-5	TGTGCCATCAGTGAACAGGGTGTTAACAATCAGCCCCAGCATTTT	CAISEQGVNNQPQHF
TRBV5-4	TRBD2	TRBJ2-7	TGTGCCAGCAGCTTTCCCCTAGCGGGAGGGAGACACGAGCAGTACTTC	CASSFPLAGGRHEQYF
TRBV18	.	TRBJ1-1	TGTGCCAGCTCACCGCGCTCGGGCAGGGACACTGAAGCTTTCTTT	CASSPRSGRDTEAFF
TRBV6-1	.	TRBJ2-1	TGTGCCAGCAGTGAAGCGGCAGACAGTGGGGAGCAGTTCTTC	CASSEAADSGEQFF
TRBV21-1	.	TRBJ1-1	TGTGCCAGCAAGGACTCGCGGGGCACTGAAGCTTTCTTT	CASKDSRGTEAFF
TRBV7-6	.	TRBJ2-5	TGTGCCAGCAGCCCGCAGGGGACGGAGACCCAGTACTTC	CASSPQGTETQYF
TRBV20-1	TRBD1	TRBJ1-6	TGCAGTGCTCGGCCACAGGGGCTCCTCCACTTT	CSARPQGLLHF
TRBV20-1	.	TRBJ2-7	TGCAGTGCTACGTCCTACGAGCAGTACTTC	CSATSYEQYF